These T cell receptor beta chains were read from a single sample in a study of blood T cell repertoires in COVID-19. Using immunoSEQ multiplex PCR, the repertoire was profiled, and TCRdb retains in-frame clones only, with some absent. The sample lists approximately 290,000 clones, roughly 87% occurring once. Sequenced input: peripheral blood. The receptors originated from a man aged 18 to 30 with active or convalescent COVID-19. CDR3s include the opening cysteine and the closing phenylalanine or tryptophan. The D gene is left open where the match is weak. Part of the rows lack a size; the others show once, few, many or a class for expanded clones.

NA,TRBV9,NA,TRBJ1-2,CASSVGGTYGYTF,TGTGCCAGCAGCGTAGGCGGAACCTATGGCTACACCTTC
NA,TRBV4-2,TRBD2,TRBJ2-1,CASSQDPLAVSYNEQFF,TGTGCCAGCAGCCAAGATCCCCTAGCGGTGTCCTACAATGAGCAGTTCTTC
NA,TRBV28,TRBD1,TRBJ2-7,CASTRRLTRTGPYEQYF,TGTGCCAGCACCCGACGGCTGACTCGGACAGGGCCCTACGAGCAGTACTTC
NA,TRBV27,TRBD1,TRBJ2-7,CASSTWTGPYEQYF,TGTGCCAGCAGTACCTGGACAGGACCTTACGAGCAGTACTTC
once,TRBV11-2,TRBD1,TRBJ1-2,CASSPVGGWGYGYTF,TGTGCCAGCAGCCCGGTAGGGGGCTGGGGCTATGGCTACACCTTC
NA,TRBV5-4,NA,TRBJ2-7,CASSLQGGEGYEQYF,TGTGCCAGCAGCTTGCAGGGGGGCGAGGGCTACGAGCAGTACTTC
few,TRBV21-1,NA,TRBJ1-4,CASSKLGEPRDEKLFF,TGTGCCAGCAGCAAATTAGGAGAGCCCAGGGATGAAAAACTGTTTTTT
NA,TRBV21-1,NA,TRBJ1-3,CASSEQGSGNTIYF,TGTGCCAGCAGCGAACAGGGGTCTGGAAACACCATATATTTT
NA,TRBV7-8,TRBD2,TRBJ2-5,CASSETSGALLKETQYF,TGTGCCAGCAGCGAGACTAGCGGGGCTCTATTGAAGGAGACCCAGTACTTC
NA,TRBV28,TRBD1,TRBJ2-5,CASIRGGDETQYF,TGTGCCAGCATTAGAGGGGGCGATGAGACCCAGTACTTC
NA,TRBV7-9,TRBD1,TRBJ2-1,CASSSLGTGASEQFF,TGTGCCAGCAGCTCCCTGGGGACAGGGGCGAGTGAGCAGTTCTTC
NA,TRBV5-4,NA,TRBJ2-3,CASSLYRADTQYF,TGTGCCAGCAGCTTGTACAGGGCAGATACGCAGTATTTT
NA,TRBV15,NA,TRBJ2-1,CATSRDMSSYNEQFF,TGTGCCACCAGCAGAGATATGAGCTCCTACAATGAGCAGTTCTTC
NA,TRBV5-6,TRBD2,TRBJ2-1,CASSLSSGGRDEQFF,TGTGCCAGCAGCTTGAGTAGCGGGGGCCGCGATGAGCAGTTCTTC
NA,TRBV12-3/TRBV12-4,NA,TRBJ1-5,CASSSQGRPQHF,TGTGCCAGCAGCTCACAGGGACGGCCCCAGCATTTT
NA,TRBV5-1,TRBD1,TRBJ2-1,CASSLQGQADAYNEQFF,TGCGCCAGCAGCTTGCAAGGACAGGCGGACGCCTACAATGAGCAGTTCTTC
NA,TRBV6-5,TRBD1,TRBJ1-1,CASSFDRAGLNTEAFF,TGTGCCAGCAGTTTTGACAGGGCGGGGTTGAACACTGAAGCTTTCTTT
NA,TRBV4-1,TRBD1,TRBJ2-7,CASSQTVGTGYEQYF,TGCGCCAGCAGCCAAACAGTCGGGACAGGGTACGAGCAGTACTTC
few,TRBV7-2,TRBD1,TRBJ2-7,CASSLNPGQGLYEQYF,TGTGCCAGCAGCTTAAATCCGGGACAGGGGCTCTACGAGCAGTACTTC
NA,TRBV15,NA,TRBJ1-4,CATSRVGTTNEKLFF,TGTGCCACCAGCAGAGTCGGGACAACTAATGAAAAACTGTTTTTT